The 27 T cell receptor beta chains given below trace back to one sample, sequenced in a study of a mutant IDH1 vaccine in newly diagnosed glioma. Time point denoted: week 23, last vaccination. Every vaccine dose comprised 300 ug of mutant IDH1 20-mer peptide plus topical imiquimod. TCRdb's table, derived via immunoSEQ multiplex PCR, lists solely in-frame clones and lacks some. Counted here are tens of thousands of clones, about 91% occurring once; the ten biggest clones make up less than 5%. Their cognate antigens are unknown. This material consisted of PBMCs, taken from a glioma patient whose treatment included an IDH1 peptide vaccine. Receptor source: a man over 45 with glioma.

The V and J genes are TRBV5-8 and TRBJ2-6; a weak D match, TRBD1 (5 bases). CDR1 and CDR2 (germline): SGHTS, YDEGEE. V shed 2 bases and J shed 0 bases, with 15 bases lying between them. This CDR3 has 18 amino acids. The CDR3 sequence: CASSLFKGIGSGANVLTF. The CDR3 region has the DNA TGTGCCAGCAGCTTATTTAAGGGGATTGGCTCTGGGGCCAACGTCCTGACTTTC.

V and J are TRBV14 and TRBJ2-5, with 9 bases matching TRBD2. The CDR3 extends over 15 amino acids. CDR1 and CDR2 (germline): SGHDN, FVKESK. V gave up 4 bases and J gave up 4 bases; unmatched junction bases: 7. CDR3 bases: TGTGCCAGCAGCCTCGGCGGGGGGGCGGGAGAGACCCAGTACTTC. Translating gives CASSLGGGAGETQYF.

The V gene is TRBV14, the J gene TRBJ1-6; D perhaps matches TRBD1 (6 bases). The germline CDR1 and CDR2 sequences are SGHDN and FVKESK. This CDR3 region has 15 residues. Trimming stripped 3 bases from V and 1 base from J, with 7 bases between. The CDR3 here is CASSQQGSYNSPLHF. In nucleotides, the CDR3 is TGTGCCAGCAGCCAGCAGGGGTCCTATAATTCACCCCTCCACTTT.

The CDR3 nucleotides read TGTGCCAGCAGCTTCGCAGGGGTACCCATGAACACTGAAGCTTTCTTT. It translates to CASSFAGVPMNTEAFF. The chain joins TRBV5-6 to TRBJ1-1, with D maybe TRBD1 (6 bases). Trimming pared 2 bases from V and 0 bases from J, leaving 14 bases between. CDR3 length: 16 amino acids. Germline CDR1 and CDR2: SGHDT and YYEEEE.

V usage is TRBV6-1 and J usage is TRBJ2-6; D ambiguous. Germline loops: CDR1 MNHNS, CDR2 SASEGT. The CDR3 contains 16 residues. The V and J ends lost 1 base and 2 bases respectively, with 9 bases between them. Here the CDR3 reads CASSEEGRTGANVLTF. CDR3 coding DNA: TGTGCCAGCAGTGAAGAGGGAAGGACTGGGGCCAACGTCCTGACTTTC.

The chain combines TRBV9 with TRBJ1-6, with a tentative D call TRBD1 (5 bases). CDR1 and CDR2 (germline): SGDLS, YYNGEE. This CDR3 spans 15 amino acids. Trimming took 5 bases from V and 0 from J, leaving 9 bases between them. As DNA, the CDR3 is TGTGCCAGCAGAAACGACAGCTCCTATAATTCACCCCTCCACTTT. Amino acids: CASRNDSSYNSPLHF.

This rearrangement joins TRBV6-5 to TRBJ1-5, with a tentative D call TRBD1 (6 bases). Germline V CDR1 and CDR2: MNHEY, SVGAGI. The length of the CDR3 is 14 residues. V was cut by 5 bases and J by 3 bases, with 11 bases left in between. CDR3 nucleotides: TGTGCCAGCAGTCCAAGGGGGGTCAATCAGCCCCAGCATTTT. Translated: CASSPRGVNQPQHF.

This chain links TRBV2 with TRBJ2-2; D possibly corresponds to TRBD1 (5 bases). Trimming removed 6 bases at V and 2 bases at J, with 10 bases between. The CDR3 contains 14 residues. CDR1 is SNHLY, CDR2 FYNNEI, per germline. This chain's CDR3 is CASSSQGNTGELFF. CDR3 nucleotides: TGTGCCAGCAGCTCCCAGGGAAACACCGGGGAGCTGTTTTTT.

The J gene is TRBJ2-2, the V gene TRBV5-1; 8 bases line up with TRBD2. The germline V gene has CDR1 SGHRS and CDR2 YFSETQ. The junction had 15 bases not matched to a gene; V was cut back by 1 base and J by 1 base. CDR3 length: 20 residues. The CDR3: CASSLRVAGTTPRNTGELFF. DNA of the CDR3: TGCGCCAGCAGCTTGAGGGTAGCGGGAACGACGCCAAGGAACACCGGGGAGCTGTTTTTT.

Here the CDR3 reads CASSRTGGDTEAFF. DNA for the CDR3: TGTGCCAGTAGCCGGACAGGGGGGGACACTGAAGCTTTCTTT. The gene calls are TRBV19 and TRBJ1-1; 10 bases line up with TRBD1. CDR3 length equals 14 residues. Germline loops: CDR1 LNHDA, CDR2 SQIVND (reference sequence). The junction had 4 bases not matched to a gene; V was cut back by 6 bases and J by 3 bases.

This chain links TRBV4-3 with TRBJ1-6, with a tentative D call TRBD1 (5 bases). Trimming took off 0 bases at V and 6 bases at J, with 9 bases between the two ends. There are 15 residues in the CDR3. CDR1 LGHNA and CDR2 YSLEER come from the germline V gene. CDR3 amino acids: CASSQDLGGNSPLHF. The CDR3 DNA is TGCGCCAGCAGCCAAGACTTGGGGGGTAATTCACCCCTCCACTTT.

A single count supports this clone. The gene calls are TRBV28 and TRBJ2-7, with D unclear. This CDR3 contains 12 residues. Germline V CDR1 and CDR2: MDHEN, SYDVKM. The ends were cut back, 1 base at V and 6 bases at J, with 7 bases in the middle. The chain's CDR3 is CASSLYSREQYF. The CDR3 DNA reads as TGTGCCAGCAGTTTATATTCCCGCGAGCAGTACTTC.

This chain links TRBV5-5 with TRBJ1-1; D remains unclear. The germline CDR1 and CDR2 sequences are SGHKS and YYEKEE (reference sequence). The length of the CDR3 is 16 residues. The V and J ends lost 0 bases and 0 bases respectively, with 12 bases between them. The CDR3 reads CASSLGGTWLNTEAFF. In nucleotides, the CDR3 is TGTGCCAGCAGCTTGGGAGGAACATGGCTGAACACTGAAGCTTTCTTT. The full variable domain, in which reference TRBV5-5 and TRBJ1-1 provide the parts outside the CDR3, is DAGVTQSPTHLIKTRGQQVTLRCSPISGHKSVSWYQQVLGQGPQFIFQYYEKEERGRGNFPDRFSARQFPNYSSELNVNALLLGDSALYLCASSLGGTWLNTEAFFGQGTRLTVV.

The chain joins TRBV30 to TRBJ2-1; 7 bases agree with TRBD2. Germline V gene data show CDR1 as GTSNPN and CDR2 as SVGIG (reference sequence). This CDR3 region has 14 residues. The V and J ends lost 4 bases and 1 base, in that order; junction bases with no gene match: 4. The CDR3 is CAWNGGRSYNEQFF. As DNA, the CDR3 is TGTGCCTGGAACGGGGGGAGGTCCTACAATGAGCAGTTCTTC.

The V and J genes are TRBV7-2 and TRBJ1-6, with D tentatively TRBD1 (6 bases). Trimming left V 1 base short and J 9 bases short, with 13 bases between. CDR3 size: 15 residues. Germline CDR1 and CDR2: SGHTA and FQGNSA. CDR3 region: CASSLDQGQRSPLHF. The CDR3 DNA is TGTGCCAGCAGCTTAGATCAAGGACAGCGTTCACCCCTCCACTTT.

Here the CDR3 reads CASSVGTPNTGELFF. The CDR3 nucleotides read TGTGCCAGCAGCGTAGGGACACCTAACACCGGGGAGCTGTTTTTT. The chain carries TRBV9 and TRBJ2-2, with D possibly being TRBD1 (5 bases). CDR3 length: 15 amino acids. Trimming pared 0 bases from V and 2 bases from J, leaving 8 bases between. Germline assignment: CDR1 SGDLS and CDR2 YYNGEE.

The chain links TRBV12-5 to TRBJ1-1; 7 positions match TRBD1. Germline CDR1 and CDR2: LGHNT and FRNRAP. Trimming cost V 1 base and J 3 bases; bases outside gene matches: 8. The CDR3 loop spans 16 amino acids. In DNA, the CDR3 is TGTGCTAGTGGTTTGGCCGACAGGGAAGTGGACACTGAAGCTTTCTTT. It translates to CASGLADREVDTEAFF.

The rearrangement joins TRBV4-2 to TRBJ2-3; D is unresolved. V was trimmed by 1 base and J by 5 bases, leaving 10 bases between them. This CDR3 comprises 14 residues. CDR1 is LGHNA and CDR2 is YNFKEQ in the germline V gene. As DNA, the CDR3 is TGTGCCAGCAGCCAAGCGCACGACATAGATACGCAGTATTTT. Its protein product is CASSQAHDIDTQYF.

The CDR3 nucleotides are TGCGCCAGCAGCCAAGGCGGAGGGGTCTGGGCTGAAGCTTTCTTT. The encoded protein is CASSQGGGVWAEAFF. The chain carries TRBV4-3 and TRBJ1-1, with D possibly TRBD1 on 5 matching bases. CDR1 and CDR2 from the germline V gene are LGHNA and YSLEER. The CDR3 has 15 residues. V lost 1 base and J lost 6, with 15 bases in between.

This chain uses TRBV9 with TRBJ2-7; D uncertain. The CDR3 consists of 11 residues. Germline V gives CDR1 SGDLS, CDR2 YYNGEE. The ends were cut back, 7 bases at V and 4 bases at J, with 9 bases in the middle. CDR3 region: CASGDGYEQYF. CDR3 DNA: TGTGCCAGCGGAGATGGGTACGAGCAGTACTTC.

The chain combines TRBV18 with TRBJ2-1; possibly TRBD1 for D (6 bases). The CDR3 covers 14 residues. V lost 1 base and J lost 8, with 12 bases in between. CDR1 and CDR2 from the germline V gene are KGHSH and LQKENI. The CDR3 sequence is CASSPLQGRDEQFF. The CDR3 DNA reads TGTGCCAGCTCACCACTTCAGGGGAGAGATGAGCAGTTCTTC.

The CDR3 loop reads CASSPATYEQYF. In DNA, the CDR3 is TGCGCCAGCAGCCCCGCCACCTACGAGCAGTACTTC. The chain has TRBV5-1 and TRBJ2-7; no reliable D call. In germline, CDR1 is SGHRS, CDR2 YFSETQ. Trimming cost V 4 bases and J 2 bases, with 7 bases left between them. The CDR3 runs 12 residues.

The V and J genes are TRBV25-1 and TRBJ2-2, with D tentatively TRBD2 (5 bases). V was clipped by 3 bases and J by 2 bases, with 13 bases between them. The germline V gene encodes CDR1 MGHDK and CDR2 SYGVNS. CDR3 length: 16 amino acids. The CDR3 sequence: CASSELEEYNTGELFF. The CDR3 DNA follows: TGTGCCAGCAGTGAGTTGGAGGAATATAACACCGGGGAGCTGTTTTTT.

The DNA of the CDR3 is TGTGCCAGCAGTTTCAATAGCAATCAGCCCCAGCATTTT. Encoded protein: CASSFNSNQPQHF. The chain uses TRBV27 and TRBJ1-5; D ambiguous. Deletions cut 3 bases from V and 0 bases from J, with 3 bases between. The CDR3 runs to 13 residues. Germline-derived CDR1 and CDR2 are MNHEY and SMNVEV (reference sequence).

The chain carries TRBV19 and TRBJ2-4; TRBD2 agrees at 14 bases. This CDR3 contains 20 residues. The germline V gene encodes CDR1 LNHDA and CDR2 SQIVND (reference sequence). Trimming at V came to 6 bases and at J to 6 bases, leaving 19 bases not matched to a gene. Here the CDR3 DNA reads TGTGCCAGTAGGCCCGGGACTAGCGGGAGTCGATCCCTAGGTGGAAACATTCAGTACTTC. It codes for CASRPGTSGSRSLGGNIQYF.

This clone was found a few times. V gene TRBV5-1 combines with J gene TRBJ2-5; 10 positions agree with TRBD2. The junction had 8 bases not matched to a gene; V was cut back by 4 bases and J by 2 bases. This CDR3 has 16 residues. The V gene's germline CDR1 is SGHRS and CDR2 YFSETQ. The CDR3 DNA reads TGCGCCAGCAGCCCTCAGGCTAGCGGGGGACAAGAGACCCAGTACTTC. Its protein product is CASSPQASGGQETQYF.

CDR3 sequence: CASSQEGTGGLYEQYF. As DNA, the CDR3 is TGTGCCAGCAGCCAAGAGGGAACAGGGGGCCTCTACGAGCAGTACTTC. The chain has TRBV4-2 and TRBJ2-7; 9 bases fit TRBD1. Germline loops: CDR1 LGHNA, CDR2 YNFKEQ. With V trimmed by 0 bases and J by 3 bases, 6 bases remained unmatched. The CDR3 has 16 amino acids.